The rows below give T cell receptor beta chains drawn from one sample of a study of blood T cell repertoires in COVID-19. Using immunoSEQ multiplex PCR, the repertoire was profiled, and TCRdb retains in-frame clones only, with some absent. The sample has 130,000 to 150,000 clones; 87% are singletons. Sample: peripheral blood. The source is an elderly man with acute or convalescent COVID-19. Both conserved end residues are part of each CDR3. The order of the fields is V gene, J gene, D gene, clone size, CDR3 protein, CDR3 DNA. D genes are given only for firm matches. Some rows mark clone size as missing; the rest say once, few, many or name a class of expanded clone.

TRBV5-1	TRBJ2-7	TRBD1	-	CASSVGQGAYEQYF	TGCGCCAGCAGCGTGGGACAGGGAGCCTACGAGCAGTACTTC
TRBV9	TRBJ1-2	-	-	CASSPDRGRYGYTF	TGTGCCAGCAGCCCCGACCGGGGTCGCTATGGCTACACCTTC
TRBV4-1	TRBJ1-6	TRBD1	-	CASRPTGVVDSPLHF	TGCGCCAGCAGACCGACAGGGGTTGTAGATTCACCCCTCCACTTT
TRBV14	TRBJ2-1	TRBD2	-	CASSRSGGSYNEQFF	TGTGCCAGCAGCCGTAGCGGGGGGTCCTACAATGAGCAGTTCTTC
TRBV28	TRBJ1-5	TRBD1	-	CASRAGGTDNQPQHF	TGTGCCAGCAGAGCAGGGGGGACAGACAATCAGCCCCAGCATTTT
TRBV4-1	TRBJ1-4	-	-	CASSQQQGNEKLFF	TGCGCCAGCAGCCAACAACAGGGTAATGAAAAACTGTTTTTT
TRBV9	TRBJ1-4	TRBD1	-	CASSVGGQDEKLFF	TGTGCCAGCAGCGTAGGAGGACAGGATGAAAAACTGTTTTTT
TRBV23-1	TRBJ2-7	TRBD1	-	CASSHVPGQVREQYF	TGCGCCAGCAGTCACGTCCCGGGACAGGTCCGGGAGCAGTACTTC
TRBV30	TRBJ2-1	TRBD2	once	CACRTSGGASYNEQFF	TGTGCCTGTCGGACTAGCGGGGGGGCGTCCTACAATGAGCAGTTCTTC
TRBV9	TRBJ2-5	TRBD2	-	CASSAAGTSIETQYF	TGTGCCAGCAGCGCCGCCGGGACTAGCATAGAGACCCAGTACTTC
TRBV19	TRBJ1-2	-	-	CASRGTQAGGYGYTF	TGTGCCAGTAGGGGTACACAGGCCGGGGGCTATGGCTACACCTTC
TRBV25-1	TRBJ2-1	TRBD2	-	CASSEAGGIDNEQFF	TGTGCCAGCAGTGAAGCGGGAGGGATCGACAATGAGCAGTTCTTC